The 11 T cell receptor beta chains in this list originate from one sample, sequenced in a study of shared clonotypes between healthy human individuals. The protocol was immunoSEQ multiplex PCR, while the TCRdb copy is restricted to in-frame clones and leaves out a portion. The sample holds about 2.3 million clones; approximately 90% are singletons and the top ten take 0.37%. The sequenced sample consisted of naive CD4+ T cells from PBMCs. This sample's subset: CD45RA+ positively selected. The receptors here all came from a young man in good health. Some clones in this sample may be carry-over from other donors' samples.

DNA for the CDR3: TGTGCCAGCAGTCGGGCGGGGGTATTGGCCTACGAGCAGTACTTC. It specifies CASSRAGVLAYEQYF. This sequence joins TRBV28 and TRBJ2-7; 7 bases are a match to TRBD2. V lost 5 bases, J lost 2 bases, and 9 bases stayed unmatched. Germline CDR1 is MDHEN and CDR2 is SYDVKM. CDR3 size: 15 residues.

This chain links TRBV15 with TRBJ2-1; 13 bases map to TRBD2. The CDR3 is made up of 18 amino acids. V shed 2 bases, J shed 4 bases, and the junction held 8 bases outside the gene matches. In germline, CDR1 is LNHNV, CDR2 YYDKDF (reference sequence). The CDR3 sequence is CATSRYPGGLAGYNEQFF. In nucleotides, the CDR3 is TGTGCCACCAGCAGATACCCTGGGGGACTAGCGGGGTACAATGAGCAGTTCTTC.

On this clone itself: This sample also contains other DNA sequences that code for the same CDR3. The gene calls are TRBV6-5 and TRBJ1-2, with D unresolved. Germline CDR1 MNHEY, CDR2 SVGAGI. The CDR3 is 13 residues long. Trimming shortened V by 4 bases and J by 1 base, and 7 bases separated the two germline ends. The CDR3 loop is CASSSGGNYGYTF. As DNA, the CDR3 is TGTGCCAGCAGTTCCGGTGGTAACTATGGCTACACCTTC.

V usage is TRBV11-2 and J usage is TRBJ1-3, with a weak D call TRBD1 (5 bases). Germline CDR1 SGHAT, CDR2 FQNNGV. The CDR3 sequence is 15 residues long. V was trimmed by 1 base and J by 2 bases, leaving 9 bases between them. CDR3 region: CASSLVLGAGNTIYF. The CDR3 region has the DNA TGTGCCAGCAGCTTAGTCCTAGGGGCTGGAAACACCATATATTTT.

There are a few counts of this clone. This rearrangement joins TRBV11-2 to TRBJ1-1; D perhaps matches TRBD1 (5 bases). Trimming left V 5 bases short and J 4 bases short, with 14 bases between. The CDR3 loop spans 14 amino acids. CDR1 SGHAT and CDR2 FQNNGV come from the germline V gene. CDR3 coding DNA: TGTGCCAGCAGCCCAGTGCGGGGCGGCACTGAAGCTTTCTTT. Amino acids: CASSPVRGGTEAFF.

This chain joins TRBV15 and TRBJ1-4; 7 bases line up with TRBD1. The CDR3 spans 15 residues. Germline CDR1 is LNHNV and CDR2 is YYDKDF (reference sequence). The V and J ends lost 5 bases and 8 bases, in that order; junction bases with no gene match: 11. For the CDR3, the DNA is TGTGCCACCAGCGGGTCGGGTGGGACAGTGGAAAAACTGTTTTTT. It encodes CATSGSGGTVEKLFF. Combining the CDR3 with reference TRBV15 and TRBJ1-4 gives the whole variable domain DAMVIQNPRYQVTQFGKPVTLSCSQTLNHNVMYWYQQKSSQAPKLLFHYYDKDFNNEADTPDNFQSRRPNTSFCFLDIRSPGLGDTAMYLCATSGSGGTVEKLFFGSGTQLSVL.

The chain couples TRBV29-1 to TRBJ2-2; D is unclear. CDR1 and CDR2 (germline): SQVTM, ANQGSEA. V lost 5 bases to trimming and J lost 7 bases, with 14 bases between them. The CDR3 spans 13 residues. The chain's CDR3 is CSVTAVTGGELFF. In nucleotides, the CDR3 is TGCAGCGTTACAGCAGTTACGGGCGGGGAGCTGTTTTTT.

The V and J genes are TRBV6-1 and TRBJ2-7, with no clear D. Germline V gene sequence: CDR1 MNHNS, CDR2 SASEGT. The CDR3 spans 12 residues. V was pared by 8 bases and J by 2 bases, with 10 bases between. CDR3 sequence reads: CASHHLPYEQYF. CDR3 nucleotides: TGTGCCAGCCACCATTTGCCCTACGAGCAGTACTTC.

The rearrangement links TRBV6-5 to TRBJ2-7; TRBD1 agrees at 7 bases. The CDR3 is 14 residues long. Unmatched junction bases numbered 7, after V lost 6 bases and J lost 2 bases. Germline CDR1 and CDR2: MNHEY and SVGAGI. The chain's CDR3 is CASRADRRTYEQYF. CDR3 nucleotide sequence: TGTGCCAGCAGGGCGGACAGGCGAACCTACGAGCAGTACTTC.

This clone was recorded only once. The V call is TRBV5-1, the J call TRBJ2-1; TRBD1 might be the D (5 bases). CDR1 is SGHRS, CDR2 YFSETQ, per germline. The length of the CDR3 is 15 residues. Trimming pared 6 bases from V and 2 bases from J, leaving 15 bases between. CDR3 in amino acids: CASTEPRETYNEQFF. CDR3 nucleotides: TGCGCCAGCACTGAACCCAGGGAAACCTACAATGAGCAGTTCTTC.

The gene calls are TRBV4-3 and TRBJ2-1; D call uncertain. This CDR3 region has 13 residues. Germline lookup yields CDR1 LGHNA and CDR2 YSLEER. V was shortened by 1 base and J by 8 bases, with 9 bases between the two germline ends. This CDR3 is CASSQVAGDEQFF. The CDR3 coding sequence is TGCGCCAGCAGCCAAGTAGCAGGCGATGAGCAGTTCTTC.